A selection of T cell receptor beta chains follows, all from one sample in a study of shared T cell receptors in the human thymus. TCRdb's table, derived via immunoSEQ multiplex PCR, lists solely in-frame clones and lacks some. The sample yields fewer than 700,000 clones, roughly 90% seen once. The data were also submitted as part of a second study, on human thymus T cells.

Input material: thymocytes. These receptors came from a boy in the first two years of life with a congenital heart defect. CDR3s include the opening cysteine and the closing phenylalanine or tryptophan. A D gene is named only where the DNA matches it firmly. Rows may omit the clone size; those that give it use once, few, many or a size class.

J: TRBJ2-5
D: TRBD1
V: TRBV27
size: .
DNA: TGTGCCAGCAGTTTCTCGTCCGGGACAGGTCCGTACTTC
CDR3: CASSFSSGTGPYF

J: TRBJ2-6
D: .
V: TRBV4-3
size: .
DNA: TGCGCCAGCAGCCAAGTCCTCTCTGGGGCCAACGTCCTGACTTTC
CDR3: CASSQVLSGANVLTF

J: TRBJ1-5
D: .
V: TRBV13
size: .
DNA: TGTGCCAGCAGCTCGCAGGGGCAAGAAGATCAGCCCCAGCATTTT
CDR3: CASSSQGQEDQPQHF

J: TRBJ2-1
D: TRBD1
V: TRBV5-4
size: .
DNA: TGTGCCAGCAGCCGGTGGGGCGGGACAGGGATGGATGAGCAGTTCTTC
CDR3: CASSRWGGTGMDEQFF

J: TRBJ1-1
D: .
V: TRBV9
size: .
DNA: TGTGCCAGCAGCCCCCCCCGGACAGTCATGAACACTGAAGCTTTCTTT
CDR3: CASSPPRTVMNTEAFF

J: TRBJ2-2
D: TRBD1
V: TRBV30
size: .
DNA: TGTGCCTGGAGTGACACAGGGGGCACCGGGGAGCTGTTTTTT
CDR3: CAWSDTGGTGELFF

J: TRBJ2-7
D: TRBD2
V: TRBV7-7
size: .
DNA: TGTGCCAGCAGTCCGAGGGGCGGGAGGAAACCCTACGAGCAGTACTTC
CDR3: CASSPRGGRKPYEQYF

J: TRBJ2-7
D: TRBD2
V: TRBV9
size: .
DNA: TGTGCCAGCAGCGCCGGACTAGCGGGAGAAGTCGAGCAGTACTTC
CDR3: CASSAGLAGEVEQYF

J: TRBJ2-7
D: .
V: TRBV18
size: .
DNA: TGTGCCAGCTCACCAGGTGGGCTATACGAGCAGTACTTC
CDR3: CASSPGGLYEQYF

J: TRBJ2-3
D: TRBD2
V: TRBV27
size: .
DNA: TGTGCCAGCAGTCTCACTAGCGGGAGTCGAGGAGATACGCAGTATTTT
CDR3: CASSLTSGSRGDTQYF

J: TRBJ2-5
D: TRBD1
V: TRBV29-1
size: .
DNA: TGCAGCGTTCAGGACAGGGTGGGAGAGACCCAGTACTTC
CDR3: CSVQDRVGETQYF

J: TRBJ2-3
D: .
V: TRBV5-6
size: few
DNA: TGTGCCAGCAGCCAGGACTACTCCACAGATACGCAGTATTTT
CDR3: CASSQDYSTDTQYF

J: TRBJ2-5
D: .
V: TRBV11-3
size: .
DNA: TGTGCCAGCAGCCCCCCAGATCCCGGGGAAGAGACCCAGTACTTC
CDR3: CASSPPDPGEETQYF

J: TRBJ2-3
D: .
V: TRBV7-9
size: .
DNA: TGTGCCAGCAGCTTATCTCAGGCCCTAGATACGCAGTATTTT
CDR3: CASSLSQALDTQYF

J: TRBJ2-2
D: TRBD1
V: TRBV7-9
size: once
DNA: TGTGCCAGCAGCCTTACACGGGACAGGGGACACACCGGGGAGCTGTTTTTT
CDR3: CASSLTRDRGHTGELFF

J: TRBJ2-7
D: .
V: TRBV5-4
size: .
DNA: TGTGCCAGCAGGGTCACGGCCTACGAGCAGTACTTC
CDR3: CASRVTAYEQYF

J: TRBJ2-1
D: TRBD2
V: TRBV9
size: few
DNA: TGTGCCAGCAGCTTTCGGGGGGGTAGCGGGACTCCTCTTGTGCATGAGCAGTTCTTC
CDR3: CASSFRGGSGTPLVHEQFF

J: TRBJ1-5
D: TRBD1
V: TRBV27
size: .
DNA: TGTGCCAGCAGTTTGCAGGGGCAGGGGGTGGGTCAGCCCCAGCATTTT
CDR3: CASSLQGQGVGQPQHF

J: TRBJ1-6
D: .
V: TRBV2
size: .
DNA: TGTGCCAGCCGAGGGCCGAATTCACCCCTCCACTTT
CDR3: CASRGPNSPLHF

J: TRBJ2-7
D: TRBD2
V: TRBV27
size: .
DNA: TGTGCCAGCAGCCTTCGGGGGGGCCACGAGCAGTACTTC
CDR3: CASSLRGGHEQYF

J: TRBJ2-7
D: TRBD1
V: TRBV10-2
size: .
DNA: TGCGCCAGCAGTGGGGGGGACAGGGGCCCCTACGAGCAGTACTTC
CDR3: CASSGGDRGPYEQYF

J: TRBJ2-7
D: .
V: TRBV15
size: .
DNA: TGTGCCACCAGCAGAGCCGGCTACGAGCAGTACTTC
CDR3: CATSRAGYEQYF

J: TRBJ2-1
D: TRBD1
V: TRBV7-3
size: few
DNA: TGTGCCAGCAGCTACGACAGGGGGCAAGAGCAGTTCTTC
CDR3: CASSYDRGQEQFF

J: TRBJ2-1
D: TRBD2
V: TRBV6-6
size: .
DNA: TGTGCCAGCACCGGGAGGGCCCTCAATGAGCAGTTCTTC
CDR3: CASTGRALNEQFF

J: TRBJ2-1
D: .
V: TRBV15
size: .
DNA: TGTGCCACCAGCAGAGTGCCCACCCTGGGTCGGTCCTTAGCGGATGTTCCCTACAATGAGCAGTTCTTC
CDR3: CATSRVPTLGRSLADVPYNEQFF

J: TRBJ1-5
D: .
V: TRBV21-1
size: .
DNA: TGTGCCAGCAGCGCCCGGACAGGGCAGAATCAGCCCCAGCATTTT
CDR3: CASSARTGQNQPQHF

J: TRBJ2-3
D: TRBD2
V: TRBV28
size: .
DNA: TGTGCCAGCAGTTTACCCCCTCAACTAGCGGGAGCCCCGATAGATACGCAGTATTTT
CDR3: CASSLPPQLAGAPIDTQYF

J: TRBJ2-7
D: TRBD1
V: TRBV4-3
size: .
DNA: TGCGCCAGCAGCCCGGGACAGGGAGGGGACGAGCAGTACTTC
CDR3: CASSPGQGGDEQYF

J: TRBJ2-5
D: .
V: TRBV9
size: .
DNA: TGTGCCAGCGCAAGGGGGGAGACCCAGTACTTC
CDR3: CASARGETQYF

J: TRBJ2-1
D: TRBD2
V: TRBV7-6
size: .
DNA: TGTGCCAGCTGGGGGGGGGAGGGTGAGCAGTTCTTC
CDR3: CASWGGEGEQFF

J: TRBJ1-4
D: .
V: TRBV4-2
size: few
DNA: TGTGCCAGCAGCCAAGTTCGCGGGTCCACTAATGAAAAACTGTTTTTT
CDR3: CASSQVRGSTNEKLFF

J: TRBJ2-7
D: TRBD1
V: TRBV7-3
size: .
DNA: TGTGCCAGCAGCATCTCCCCGGGACAGATCAACGAGCAGTACTTC
CDR3: CASSISPGQINEQYF

J: TRBJ2-2
D: TRBD2
V: TRBV9
size: .
DNA: TGTGCCAGCAGCCCCAGGGTGGCTAGCGGGACGGACCGGCTCCGGGAGCTGTTTTTT
CDR3: CASSPRVASGTDRLRELFF

J: TRBJ2-1
D: .
V: TRBV5-1
size: .
DNA: TGCGCCAGCAGCGAGCCGACAAGCAGCTCCTACAATGAGCAGTTCTTC
CDR3: CASSEPTSSSYNEQFF

J: TRBJ2-5
D: TRBD2
V: TRBV5-5
size: .
DNA: TGTGCCAGCAGCTTGTGGCGGGAGGGCCATGAGACCCAGTACTTC
CDR3: CASSLWREGHETQYF

J: TRBJ1-5
D: .
V: TRBV2
size: .
DNA: TGTGCCAGCAATTTACAGGGAAATCAGCCCCAGCATTTT
CDR3: CASNLQGNQPQHF

J: TRBJ2-1
D: TRBD2
V: TRBV6-1
size: .
DNA: TGTGCCAGCAGTGGGTCTAGCGGGAGCCACGAAGTAAATGAGCAGTTCTTC
CDR3: CASSGSSGSHEVNEQFF

J: TRBJ1-1
D: TRBD1
V: TRBV7-7
size: once
DNA: TGTGCTACCCTCCGTTGGACAGGGCTGAACACTGAAGCTTTCTTT
CDR3: CATLRWTGLNTEAFF

J: TRBJ2-7
D: TRBD2
V: TRBV7-2
size: .
DNA: TGTGCCAGCAGCTTAGCTGTGTCGGGGGGAGGGCCCAACGAGCAGTACTTC
CDR3: CASSLAVSGGGPNEQYF

J: TRBJ2-7
D: TRBD2
V: TRBV29-1
size: .
DNA: TGCAGCGTTTTAAGGACTAGCTACGAGCAGTACTTC
CDR3: CSVLRTSYEQYF

J: TRBJ2-3
D: .
V: TRBV28
size: .
DNA: TGTGCCAGCAGTTTACTGGGTAGCAACACAGATACGCAGTATTTT
CDR3: CASSLLGSNTDTQYF